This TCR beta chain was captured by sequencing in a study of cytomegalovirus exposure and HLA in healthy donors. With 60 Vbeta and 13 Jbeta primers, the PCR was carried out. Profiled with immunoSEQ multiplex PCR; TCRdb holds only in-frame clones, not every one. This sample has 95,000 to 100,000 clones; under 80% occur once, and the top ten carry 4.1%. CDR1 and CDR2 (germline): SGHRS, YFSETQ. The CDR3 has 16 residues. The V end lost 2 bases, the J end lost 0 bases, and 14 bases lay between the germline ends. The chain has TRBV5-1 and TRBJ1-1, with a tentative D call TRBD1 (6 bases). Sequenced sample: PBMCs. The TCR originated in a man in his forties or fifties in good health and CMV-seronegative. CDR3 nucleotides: TGCGCCAGCAGCTTTCAACAGGGTGTACTGAACACTGAAGCTTTCTTT. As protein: CASSFQQGVLNTEAFF.